A single T cell receptor (beta chain) is shown here with its context. The data belong to a study of blood T cell repertoires in COVID-19. Study information: COVID-19 samples, acute and convalescent, were from the United States, Italy and Spain.

Source study methods: How many nucleated cells were present was estimated from reference gene primer amplification. Sequencing used immunoSEQ multiplex PCR; TCRdb keeps in-frame clones, though not all of them. V and J calls and clone size are given by that table; D and trimming were obtained from the DNA. The repertoire holds about 200,000 clones, with around three quarters as singletons. Germline loops: CDR1 GTSNPN, CDR2 SVGIG (reference sequence). This CDR3 is 14 amino acids long. With 0 bases removed from V and 0 bases from J, the gap between germline ends came to 9 bases. Input material: peripheral blood. The clonotype comes from a woman between 65 and 79 years old with acute or convalescent COVID-19. The gene calls are TRBV30 and TRBJ2-7, with D tentatively TRBD2 (6 bases). CDR3 DNA sequence: TGTGCCTGGAGTGTGCGGGGAGGCTCCTACGAGCAGTACTTC. This encodes CAWSVRGGSYEQYF.